Shown below are 29 T cell receptor beta chains from a single sample sequenced in a study of T cell changes during pregnancy in multiple sclerosis. The repertoire was sequenced with immunoSEQ multiplex PCR; TCRdb's copy has only in-frame clones and lacks some. Of around 41,000 clones listed, about 90% are singletons. Sequenced material: CD4+ T cells from peripheral blood mononuclear cells, taken in the third trimester of pregnancy. Receptors were obtained from a female donor in good health, enrolled as a control in a pregnancy study.

V gene TRBV4-3 combines with J gene TRBJ2-2; 11 bases fit TRBD2. The CDR3 loop spans 15 amino acids. CDR1 and CDR2 from the germline V gene are LGHNA and YSLEER. V lost 3 bases, J lost 6 bases, and 3 bases stayed unmatched. DNA of the CDR3: TGCGCCAGCAGCCACAATAGCGGGAGGGCCGGGGAGCTGTTTTTT. This encodes CASSHNSGRAGELFF.

J is TRBJ1-3 and V is TRBV10-3; no clear D gene. The V end lost 4 bases, the J end lost 9 bases, and 13 bases lay between the germline ends. The CDR3 covers 13 residues. Germline lookup yields CDR1 ENHRY and CDR2 SYGVKD. The CDR3 DNA is TGTGCCATCAGTGCGGGCCGGGAGGGCACCATATATTTT. Protein product: CAISAGREGTIYF.

There are a few counts of this clone. The chain's CDR3 is CASSLGGGTHTQYF. For the CDR3, the DNA is TGTGCCAGCAGCTTAGGTGGCGGAACCCATACGCAGTATTTT. V usage is TRBV7-2 and J usage is TRBJ2-3, with D uncertain. CDR3 length equals 14 residues. The V gene lost 1 base and the J gene lost 7 bases, with 12 bases spanning the gap. Germline CDR1 SGHTA, CDR2 FQGNSA. The entire variable domain, with the rest obtained from reference TRBV7-2 and TRBJ2-3, is as follows: GAGVSQSPSNKVTEKGKDVELRCDPISGHTALYWYRQSLGQGLEFLIYFQGNSAPDKSGLPSDRFSAERTGGSVSTLTIQRTQQEDSAVYLCASSLGGGTHTQYFGPGTRLTVL.

J is TRBJ2-4 and V is TRBV4-2; 8 nucleotides line up with TRBD2. Germline trimming cut 1 base from V and 4 bases from J; bases unmatched to any gene: 9. The CDR3 consists of 17 residues. Per the germline V gene, CDR1 is LGHNA and CDR2 is YNFKEQ. CDR3 residues: CASSQGLQRGLKNIQYF. The CDR3 region has the DNA TGTGCCAGCAGCCAAGGACTCCAGCGGGGGCTGAAAAACATTCAGTACTTC.

The chain has TRBV30 and TRBJ2-3; 8 bases line up with TRBD1. The CDR3 length is 13 residues. Germline CDR1 GTSNPN, CDR2 SVGIG (reference sequence). Germline trimming cut 3 bases from V and 9 bases from J; bases unmatched to any gene: 8. CDR3 loop: CAWSPTGVDTQYF. CDR3 coding DNA: TGTGCCTGGAGCCCGACAGGGGTCGACACGCAGTATTTT.

This chain joins TRBV7-3 and TRBJ1-5; maybe TRBD1 (6 bases). The CDR3 spans 14 residues. The V end was cut by 4 bases, the J end by 4 bases, with 11 bases between. Looked up from germline, CDR1 is SGHTA and CDR2 is FQGTGA. CDR3 sequence (DNA): TGTGCCAGCAGCTCGACAGGCAAAAATCAGCCCCAGCATTTT. Encoded protein: CASSSTGKNQPQHF.

The rearrangement joins TRBV30 to TRBJ1-4; no definite D call. V shed 5 bases and J shed 8 bases, with 9 bases lying between them. The germline V gene encodes CDR1 GTSNPN and CDR2 SVGIG (reference sequence). This CDR3 has 11 amino acids. This chain's CDR3 is CAWAGDEKLFF. The CDR3 nucleotides are TGTGCCTGGGCAGGTGACGAAAAACTGTTTTTT.

The chain couples TRBV14 to TRBJ2-1; D may be TRBD1 (6 bases). The CDR3 runs 15 residues. The germline V gene encodes CDR1 SGHDN and CDR2 FVKESK. The V and J ends lost 7 bases and 2 bases respectively, with 15 bases between them. The CDR3 DNA sequence: TGTGCCAGCAACGATAGGGGGAGTCCCTACAATGAGCAGTTCTTC. This codes for CASNDRGSPYNEQFF.

The chain employs TRBV29-1 and TRBJ2-1; possibly TRBD2 for D (6 bases). V lost 7 bases to trimming and J lost 5 bases, with 27 bases between them. Looked up from germline, CDR1 is SQVTM and CDR2 is ANQGSEA. This CDR3 has 17 residues. CDR3 sequence (DNA): TGCAGCGCCGGGTCCAGAGCCGGGACTCGCGTAAACAATGAGCAGTTCTTC. Translation gives CSAGSRAGTRVNNEQFF.

The chain uses TRBV28 and TRBJ2-7; 12 positions agree with TRBD1. After removal of 4 bases from V and 3 bases from J, the junction contained 7 bases not matched to a gene. This CDR3 has 16 residues. Germline V gives CDR1 MDHEN, CDR2 SYDVKM. DNA for the CDR3: TGTGCCAGCAGTTCCCGGGACAGGGGGCGGGTCTACGAGCAGTACTTC. Its protein product is CASSSRDRGRVYEQYF.

V and J are TRBV10-3 and TRBJ1-1, with D hard to call. The CDR3 is 14 amino acids. From germline, CDR1 is ENHRY and CDR2 SYGVKD. V lost 0 bases and J lost 3, with 8 bases in between. The CDR3 nucleotides read TGTGCCATCAGTGAGTCGGGAGTAGACACTGAAGCTTTCTTT. This encodes CAISESGVDTEAFF.

On this clone itself: The junction departs from the called germline gene at one end, perhaps through a read error. The chain carries TRBV7-7 and TRBJ2-3; D is perhaps TRBD2 (6 bases). The CDR3 runs to 13 residues. Germline CDR1 is SSHAT and CDR2 is FNYEAQ (reference sequence). CDR3 sequence: CASSLGGSDTQYF. The CDR3 DNA follows: TGTGCTAGCAGCTTAGGAGGGTCGGATACGCAGTATTTT. Combining the CDR3 with reference TRBV7-7 and TRBJ2-3 gives the whole variable domain GAGVSQSPRYKVTKRGQDVTLRCDPISSHATLYWYQQALGQGPEFLTYFNYEAQPDKSGLPSDRFSAERPEGSISTLTIQRTEQRDSAMYRCASSLGGSDTQYFGPGTRLTVL.

This clone was found once. V is TRBV11-3 and J is TRBJ2-1; TRBD2 agrees at 9 bases. Looked up from germline, CDR1 is SGHNT and CDR2 is YENEEA. The CDR3 consists of 15 residues. The junction had 7 bases not matched to a gene; V was cut back by 2 bases and J by 8 bases. The CDR3 loop is CASSLRGGVEDEQFF. DNA of the CDR3: TGTGCCAGCAGCTTACGCGGGGGGGTTGAGGATGAGCAGTTCTTC.

The gene calls are TRBV18 and TRBJ2-3, with 7 bases aligning to TRBD2. The CDR3 has 13 residues. Per germline, CDR1 KGHSH and CDR2 LQKENI. The V and J ends lost 1 base and 8 bases, in that order; junction bases with no gene match: 3. CDR3 loop: CASSPLPGGTQYF. The CDR3 bases are TGTGCCAGCTCACCACTCCCGGGGGGTACGCAGTATTTT.

The chain is built from TRBV19 and TRBJ1-6; tentative D call: TRBD1 (6 bases). Trimming left V 9 bases short and J 6 bases short, with 15 bases between. The CDR3 spans 14 residues. The V gene's germline CDR1 is LNHDA and CDR2 SQIVND (reference sequence). The DNA of the CDR3 is TGTGCCAGCGATACAGGGTCTTTTAATTCACCCCTCCACTTT. Its translation is CASDTGSFNSPLHF.

The chain carries TRBV5-1 and TRBJ2-2, with 10 bases that match TRBD2. This CDR3 has 16 residues. Germline V gives CDR1 SGHRS, CDR2 YFSETQ. V was pared by 4 bases and J by 7 bases, with 10 bases of the junction left unmatched. The DNA for the CDR3 is TGCGCCAGCAGCACTCTAGCGGGAGACATGGTCGGGGAGCTGTTTTTT. It is translated as CASSTLAGDMVGELFF. Looking up the rest from reference TRBV5-1 and TRBJ2-2 gives the full variable domain: KAGVTQTPRYLIKTRGQQVTLSCSPISGHRSVSWYQQTPGQGLQFLFEYFSETQRNKGNFPGRFSGRQFSNSRSEMNVSTLELGDSALYLCASSTLAGDMVGELFFGEGSRLTVL.

This sequence joins TRBV6-5 and TRBJ1-1; TRBD1 might be the D (5 bases). The V gene lost 0 bases and the J gene lost 0 bases, with 8 bases spanning the gap. The CDR3 runs 15 residues. The V gene's germline CDR1 is MNHEY and CDR2 SVGAGI. The CDR3 nucleotides are TGTGCCAGCAGTTACTCTTCAGGGTTGAACACTGAAGCTTTCTTT. Protein sequence: CASSYSSGLNTEAFF.

V is TRBV29-1 and J is TRBJ1-1, with D unresolved. The CDR3 is 14 amino acids. Trimming removed 2 bases at V and 4 bases at J, with 14 bases between. Looked up from germline, CDR1 is SQVTM and CDR2 is ANQGSEA. The CDR3 region is CSVETPRGFTEAFF. CDR3 coding DNA: TGCAGCGTTGAAACGCCGCGGGGTTTCACTGAAGCTTTCTTT.

The CDR3 spells CASVPGSGLSYEQYF. The CDR3 bases are TGTGCCAGCGTCCCCGGTAGCGGGCTCTCCTACGAGCAGTACTTC. J is TRBJ2-7 and V is TRBV7-2, with 7 bases identical to TRBD2. The CDR3 is made up of 15 amino acids. Germline assignment: CDR1 SGHTA and CDR2 FQGNSA. The J segment lost 0 bases and the V segment lost 8 bases, leaving 10 bases of the junction unmatched. The full variable domain, with the rest looked up from reference TRBV7-2 and TRBJ2-7, is GAGVSQSPSNKVTEKGKDVELRCDPISGHTALYWYRQSLGQGLEFLIYFQGNSAPDKSGLPSDRFSAERTGGSVSTLTIQRTQQEDSAVYLCASVPGSGLSYEQYFGPGTRLTVT.

This chain uses TRBV19 with TRBJ2-7, with 8 bases lining up with TRBD2. Per the germline V gene, CDR1 is LNHDA and CDR2 is SQIVND (reference sequence). Germline trimming cut 10 bases from V and 1 base from J; bases unmatched to any gene: 12. CDR3 length: 15 amino acids. The CDR3 region has the DNA TGTGCCACTAGGGAGGCTAGCGGGCATTCCTACGAGCAGTACTTC. Its protein is CATREASGHSYEQYF. Looking up the rest from reference TRBV19 and TRBJ2-7 gives the full variable domain: DGGITQSPKYLFRKEGQNVTLSCEQNLNHDAMYWYRQDPGQGLRLIYYSQIVNDFQKGDIAEGYSVSREKKESFPLTVTSAQKNPTAFYLCATREASGHSYEQYFGPGTRLTVT.

The J gene is TRBJ1-6, the V gene TRBV10-3; TRBD1 might be the D (6 bases). The CDR3 consists of 15 residues. Trimming removed 0 bases from V and 12 bases from J, with 15 bases in between. Per germline, CDR1 ENHRY and CDR2 SYGVKD. In DNA form, the CDR3 reads TGTGCCATCAGTGAGTCGTCTGCGGAAGGGGGACCCCTCCACTTT. As protein: CAISESSAEGGPLHF.

This clone was observed once. The V and J genes are TRBV18 and TRBJ2-7; 8 bases align to TRBD1. The CDR3 runs 13 residues. With 4 bases clipped from V and 6 bases from J, the junction kept 5 bases outside the gene matches. Germline CDR1 is KGHSH and CDR2 is LQKENI. The DNA for the CDR3 is TGTGCCAGCTCACAGGGAACAGGGGGCGAGCAGTACTTC. The encoded protein is CASSQGTGGEQYF. The variable domain in full, with the rest retrieved from reference TRBV18 and TRBJ2-7, is NAGVMQNPRHLVRRRGQEARLRCSPMKGHSHVYWYRQLPEEGLKFMVYLQKENIIDESGMPKERFSAEFPKEGPSILRIQQVVRGDSAAYFCASSQGTGGEQYFGPGTRLTVT.

The chain uses TRBV10-1 and TRBJ2-1; D possibly corresponds to TRBD1 (6 bases). V lost 2 bases to trimming and J lost 4 bases, with 12 bases between them. The CDR3 length is 15 residues. From germline, CDR1 is WNHNN and CDR2 SYGVQD (reference sequence). The CDR3 region has the DNA TGCGCCAGCAGTGAGAATAGGGGGTCATACAATGAGCAGTTCTTC. Amino acids: CASSENRGSYNEQFF.

This clone is a singleton in its sample. The chain joins TRBV10-3 to TRBJ2-7, with 9 bases matching TRBD1. CDR1 and CDR2 (germline): ENHRY, SYGVKD. J lost 12 bases, V lost 0 bases, and 15 bases had no gene match. This CDR3 contains 16 residues. The CDR3 region has the DNA TGTGCCATCAGTGAGTCTAAGGACAGGGGCGCCCCTCGCCCGTACTTC. Translation gives CAISESKDRGAPRPYF.

The chain combines TRBV18 with TRBJ1-2, with unresolved D. CDR3 length: 14 amino acids. The V end lost 3 bases, the J end lost 0 bases, and 8 bases lay between the germline ends. CDR1 and CDR2 (germline): KGHSH, LQKENI. The CDR3: CASSPGTANYGYTF. The DNA for the CDR3 is TGTGCCAGCTCACCGGGTACAGCTAACTATGGCTACACCTTC. The full variable domain, its missing parts supplied by reference TRBV18 and TRBJ1-2, is NAGVMQNPRHLVRRRGQEARLRCSPMKGHSHVYWYRQLPEEGLKFMVYLQKENIIDESGMPKERFSAEFPKEGPSILRIQQVVRGDSAAYFCASSPGTANYGYTFGSGTRLTVV.

J is TRBJ2-3 and V is TRBV14, with TRBD2 as a possible D gene (5 bases). Germline V gene sequence: CDR1 SGHDN, CDR2 FVKESK. The CDR3 covers 14 residues. The V end lost 4 bases, the J end lost 2 bases, and 10 bases lay between the germline ends. The CDR3 loop reads CASSRFGLTDTQYF. The CDR3 nucleotides read TGTGCCAGCAGCCGTTTCGGACTCACAGATACGCAGTATTTT.

The gene calls are TRBV19 and TRBJ2-3; 9 nucleotides match TRBD2. This CDR3 contains 17 residues. With V trimmed by 5 bases and J by 1 base, 10 bases remained unmatched. Germline loops: CDR1 LNHDA, CDR2 SQIVND (reference sequence). DNA for the CDR3: TGTGCCAGTAGTCCCCGCGGGGGGGCTTTTGGCACAGATACGCAGTATTTT. Amino acids: CASSPRGGAFGTDTQYF.

V and J are TRBV5-1 and TRBJ2-2; a possible D gene is TRBD1 (5 bases). V was trimmed by 0 bases and J by 4 bases, leaving 7 bases between them. From germline, CDR1 is SGHRS and CDR2 YFSETQ. There are 14 residues in the CDR3. In DNA, the CDR3 is TGCGCCAGCAGCTTGGGACAGAGCACCGGGGAGCTGTTTTTT. It yields the protein CASSLGQSTGELFF.

The CDR3 bases are TGTGCCAGTAGTATAGGAAGACAGGGGGGCGAGCAGTACTTC. This encodes CASSIGRQGGEQYF. V is TRBV19 and J is TRBJ2-7; 9 positions agree with TRBD1. Germline loops: CDR1 LNHDA, CDR2 SQIVND (reference sequence). The J segment lost 6 bases and the V segment lost 1 base, leaving 4 bases of the junction unmatched. The CDR3 loop spans 14 amino acids.